These T cell receptor beta chains were read from a single sample in a study of blood T cell repertoires in COVID-19. Sequencing was performed with immunoSEQ multiplex PCR; in TCRdb, only in-frame clones are kept and a portion is missing. This table has around 250,000 clones, roughly 90% appearing once. The sample was peripheral blood. These TCRs come from a man aged 60 to 69 with acute or convalescent COVID-19. Both conserved end residues are trimmed from each CDR3. The order of the fields is CDR3 protein, V gene, clone size, J gene, D gene. A D gene is named only where the DNA matches it firmly. Clone size is stated in some rows and not others, as once, few, many or a class when expanded.

CDR3aa: ASSFDRGRNQPQH
v_gene: TRBV28
abundance: once
j_gene: TRBJ1-5
d_gene: TRBD1

CDR3aa: ASSFEAMGGYT
v_gene: TRBV7-2
abundance: .
j_gene: TRBJ1-2
d_gene: .

CDR3aa: ASRRSMNTEAF
v_gene: TRBV25-1
abundance: .
j_gene: TRBJ1-1
d_gene: .

CDR3aa: ASRAGTLYEQY
v_gene: TRBV12-3/TRBV12-4
abundance: .
j_gene: TRBJ2-7
d_gene: .

CDR3aa: ASSLSPVPSYEQY
v_gene: TRBV3-1/TRBV3-2
abundance: .
j_gene: TRBJ2-7
d_gene: .

CDR3aa: ASSATGLTDTQY
v_gene: TRBV5-1
abundance: .
j_gene: TRBJ2-3
d_gene: TRBD1

CDR3aa: ASSRGGVNTEAF
v_gene: TRBV28
abundance: once
j_gene: TRBJ1-1
d_gene: .

CDR3aa: ASLKQGAKAEAF
v_gene: TRBV19
abundance: .
j_gene: TRBJ1-1
d_gene: TRBD1

CDR3aa: ASSPPGSGANVLT
v_gene: TRBV28
abundance: .
j_gene: TRBJ2-6
d_gene: .

CDR3aa: ASSMRESLVEQF
v_gene: TRBV19
abundance: .
j_gene: TRBJ2-1
d_gene: TRBD2

CDR3aa: ASSRSATDEKLF
v_gene: TRBV7-2
abundance: .
j_gene: TRBJ1-4
d_gene: .

CDR3aa: ASSRGTSGNSLDEQF
v_gene: TRBV6-6
abundance: .
j_gene: TRBJ2-1
d_gene: TRBD2

CDR3aa: ASSPFSASYNEQF
v_gene: TRBV13
abundance: .
j_gene: TRBJ2-1
d_gene: .

CDR3aa: ASSLAAGRGYNEQF
v_gene: TRBV5-1
abundance: .
j_gene: TRBJ2-1
d_gene: TRBD2

CDR3aa: ASSQGERELYEQY
v_gene: TRBV4-2
abundance: .
j_gene: TRBJ2-7
d_gene: .

CDR3aa: ASRADTLNQPQH
v_gene: TRBV28
abundance: .
j_gene: TRBJ1-5
d_gene: .

CDR3aa: ASSLDRGSPLH
v_gene: TRBV7-3
abundance: .
j_gene: TRBJ1-6
d_gene: TRBD1

CDR3aa: ASSLESTGGIHT
v_gene: TRBV5-5
abundance: .
j_gene: TRBJ1-2
d_gene: TRBD1

CDR3aa: ASRVSGNQPQH
v_gene: TRBV6-5
abundance: .
j_gene: TRBJ1-5
d_gene: .

CDR3aa: ASSIMSSNEQF
v_gene: TRBV19
abundance: .
j_gene: TRBJ2-1
d_gene: .

CDR3aa: ASRDDRGSNQPQH
v_gene: TRBV5-6
abundance: .
j_gene: TRBJ1-5
d_gene: TRBD1

CDR3aa: ASGAGTGIHEQY
v_gene: TRBV19
abundance: .
j_gene: TRBJ2-7
d_gene: TRBD1